Following are 32 T cell receptor beta chains from one sample sequenced in a study of HIV-infected patients and healthy controls. Antiretroviral therapy had run roughly three months, about 14 weeks, before follow-up blood collection. No cell fractionation was done, so the repertoire covers all unsorted peripheral blood T cells. cDNA was made from roughly 500 ng RNA using alpha and beta constant primers. Alpha and beta chain libraries were made separately by chain-specific third strand synthesis with multiplexing indices. TCRdb re-called the 5' RACE reads with MiXCR, one entry per CDR3 protein. The sample shows around 20,000 distinct CDR3 sequences, 8.5% of them seen only once. The sequenced sample was blood, obtained during antiretroviral therapy. Receptors were obtained from an adult with HIV infection.

This clonotype was observed a handful of times. The CDR3 DNA follows: TGTGCCAGCAGTGAAGGGCGGGGGAGTGAAGCTTTCTTT. Its protein product is CASSEGRGSEAFF. The V and J genes are TRBV2 and TRBJ1-1; D is perhaps TRBD1 (5 bases). Germline-derived CDR1 and CDR2 are SNHLY and FYNNEI. Trimming cost V 1 base and J 7 bases, with 10 bases left between them. CDR3 length equals 13 residues.

Judged by abundance, this clonotype is medium-sized. The chain uses TRBV25-1 and TRBJ2-3, with 7 bases that match TRBD2. CDR3 length: 14 amino acids. V shed 6 bases, J shed 4 bases, and the junction held 7 bases outside the gene matches. The germline V gene has CDR1 MGHDK and CDR2 SYGVNS. Here the CDR3 DNA reads TGTGCCAGCAGGAACGGGGAGGGCGCAGATACGCAGTATTTT. It encodes CASRNGEGADTQYF.

This clonotype has more than one count but fewer than ten. The rearrangement links TRBV4-1 to TRBJ1-1; TRBD1 matches at 8 bases. Germline-derived CDR1 and CDR2 are MGHRA and YSYEKL. CDR3 length equals 13 residues. The V gene end was trimmed by 4 bases and the J gene end by 7 bases; junction bases not matched to a gene: 5. The CDR3 DNA sequence: TGCGCCAGCAGCCCGGAGACAGGGGATGAAGCTTTCTTT. The encoded protein is CASSPETGDEAFF.

The V call is TRBV29-1, the J call TRBJ2-7, with D perhaps TRBD2 (5 bases). Trimming shortened V by 4 bases and J by 4 bases, and 20 bases separated the two germline ends. This CDR3 is 15 amino acids long. Per the germline V gene, CDR1 is SQVTM and CDR2 is ANQGSEA. The CDR3 sequence is CSVGANSGKEYEQYF. The DNA for the CDR3 is TGCAGCGTTGGAGCCAACTCCGGGAAGGAATACGAGCAGTACTTC.

Many counts were recorded for this clonotype. V and J are TRBV5-1 and TRBJ1-1, with D maybe TRBD1 (6 bases). The CDR3 is made up of 13 amino acids. Germline-derived CDR1 and CDR2 are SGHRS and YFSETQ. V was trimmed by 7 bases and J by 5 bases, leaving 15 bases between them. The CDR3 loop reads CASRTEGITEAFF. The DNA of the CDR3 is TGCGCCAGCCGGACAGAGGGAATTACTGAAGCTTTCTTT.

At least ten counts were recorded for this clonotype. The chain joins TRBV29-1 to TRBJ2-3; D unclear. Germline V CDR1 and CDR2: SQVTM, ANQGSEA. The V end was cut by 0 bases, the J end by 8 bases, with 9 bases between. CDR3 size: 12 residues. This chain's CDR3 is CSVEDTAITQYF. In nucleotides, the CDR3 is TGCAGCGTTGAAGACACGGCGATTACGCAGTATTTT.

This clonotype has a count of ten or more. CDR3 loop: CSVEDTGSQNIQYF. The CDR3 bases are TGCAGCGTTGAAGATACGGGCAGTCAAAACATTCAGTACTTC. V gene TRBV29-1 combines with J gene TRBJ2-4; no clear D gene. The CDR3 loop spans 14 amino acids. Trimming removed 0 bases from V and 5 bases from J, with 11 bases in between. Germline V gene lookup returns CDR1 SQVTM and CDR2 ANQGSEA.

This clonotype was counted at least ten times. V usage is TRBV27 and J usage is TRBJ2-7, with a weak D call TRBD2 (6 bases). The germline V and J ends were trimmed by 5 bases and 7 bases, with 18 bases remaining between them. This CDR3 is built from 14 residues. The germline CDR1 and CDR2 sequences are MNHEY and SMNVEV (reference sequence). Here the CDR3 reads CASSPLGSGREQYF. CDR3 DNA sequence: TGTGCCAGCAGTCCCCTAGGTTCAGGGAGGGAGCAGTACTTC.

The chain employs TRBV20-1 and TRBJ2-7; 8 bases match TRBD2. V lost 3 bases to trimming and J lost 3 bases; unmatched junction nucleotides: 4. CDR3 length: 13 residues. From germline, CDR1 is DFQATT and CDR2 SNEGSKA (reference sequence). The CDR3 sequence: CSAREAGVYEQYF. CDR3 bases: TGCAGTGCTAGGGAAGCGGGAGTCTACGAGCAGTACTTC.

The sample holds many counts of this clonotype. The chain carries TRBV12-3 or TRBV12-4 and TRBJ1-5; weak D call: TRBD1 (5 bases). V gave up 6 bases and J gave up 4 bases, with 13 bases separating them. The CDR3 extends over 14 amino acids. CDR3 region: CASRQDIQNQPQHF. CDR3 bases: TGTGCCAGCAGACAGGACATTCAAAATCAGCCCCAGCATTTT.

At least ten counts were recorded for this clonotype. The chain recombines TRBV10-3 with TRBJ2-7; tentatively, D is TRBD1 or TRBD2 (5 bases each). CDR1 ENHRY and CDR2 SYGVKD come from the germline V gene. Trimming cost V 3 bases and J 0 bases, with 12 bases left between them. The length of the CDR3 is 15 residues. The CDR3 spells CAISDGTASSYEQYF. CDR3 bases: TGTGCCATCAGTGATGGGACGGCGAGCTCCTACGAGCAGTACTTC.

The chain employs TRBV19 and TRBJ1-1; 8 positions match TRBD1. The germline V gene has CDR1 LNHDA and CDR2 SQIVND (reference sequence). Losses at the gene ends were 5 bases for V and 1 base for J; bases not matched to a gene: 3. The CDR3 runs to 14 residues. DNA for the CDR3: TGTGCCAGTAGTCCCGGGACAGGGAACACTGAAGCTTTCTTT. This encodes CASSPGTGNTEAFF.

This clonotype was counted many times. The genes are TRBV6-5 and TRBJ2-1; D remains unclear. With 2 bases removed from V and 1 base from J, the gap between germline ends came to 9 bases. Germline loops: CDR1 MNHEY, CDR2 SVGAGI. This CDR3 has 15 amino acids. In DNA form, the CDR3 reads TGTGCCAGCAGTTACGTCTCGGTATCCTACAATGAGCAGTTCTTC. This encodes CASSYVSVSYNEQFF.

The CDR3 coding sequence is TGTGCCAGTAGAAATGGACAGGGGGCGGTTACTGAAGCTTTCTTT. Protein: CASRNGQGAVTEAFF. The rearrangement joins TRBV19 to TRBJ1-1; 11 nucleotides align to TRBD1. Germline V CDR1 and CDR2: LNHDA, SQIVND (reference sequence). This CDR3 region has 15 residues. J was trimmed by 5 bases and V by 6 bases; bases with no gene match: 8. The variable domain in full, completed from reference TRBV19 and TRBJ1-1, reads DGGITQSPKYLFRKEGQNVTLSCEQNLNHDAMYWYRQDPGQGLRLIYYSQIVNDFQKGDIAEGYSVSREKKESFPLTVTSAQKNPTAFYLCASRNGQGAVTEAFFGQGTRLTVV.

V is TRBV5-1 and J is TRBJ2-2; no reliable D call. From germline, CDR1 is SGHRS and CDR2 YFSETQ. V lost 4 bases to trimming and J lost 8 bases, with 9 bases between them. The CDR3 runs 12 residues. In DNA form, the CDR3 reads TGCGCCAGCAGCCCGCAGGCGGGGGAGCTGTTTTTT. Protein sequence: CASSPQAGELFF.

This clonotype was recorded many times. The chain links TRBV24-1 to TRBJ2-1; TRBD1 matches at 11 bases. Trimming took 4 bases from V and 7 from J; bases not matched to a gene: 8. The length of the CDR3 is 16 residues. Germline V gives CDR1 KGHDR, CDR2 SFDVKD. The CDR3 sequence is CATSDPGQGGMNEQFF. The CDR3, as DNA: TGTGCCACCAGTGACCCGGGACAGGGGGGAATGAATGAGCAGTTCTTC.

This clonotype appeared many times. V is TRBV6-5 and J is TRBJ2-6; 9 nucleotides align to TRBD2. Germline loops: CDR1 MNHEY, CDR2 SVGAGI. The V and J ends lost 2 bases and 0 bases, in that order; junction bases with no gene match: 5. The CDR3 contains 18 residues. The CDR3 coding sequence is TGTGCCAGCAGTTACAGGCTAGCGGGGAGCTCTGGGGCCAACGTCCTGACTTTC. It encodes CASSYRLAGSSGANVLTF.

The rearrangement links TRBV7-6 to TRBJ2-2, with D tentatively TRBD2 (6 bases). The CDR3 spans 17 residues. Germline V gene data show CDR1 as SGHVS and CDR2 as FNYEAQ. V shed 5 bases and J shed 0 bases, with 16 bases lying between them. The CDR3 DNA is TGTGCCAGCAGCCCGCTCCATCCGGGGGCGAACACCGGGGAGCTGTTTTTT. Protein: CASSPLHPGANTGELFF.

This clonotype was seen more than once but under ten times. The rearrangement links TRBV6-5 to TRBJ1-5; a possible D gene is TRBD1 (5 bases). V lost 0 bases to trimming and J lost 3 bases, with 9 bases between them. Germline-derived CDR1 and CDR2 are MNHEY and SVGAGI. There are 15 residues in the CDR3. The CDR3 here is CASSYSRQINQPQHF. CDR3 bases: TGTGCCAGCAGTTACTCGAGACAGATCAATCAGCCCCAGCATTTT.

This clonotype was picked up many times. V is TRBV7-8 and J is TRBJ1-5; D uncertain. The V gene's germline CDR1 is SGHVS and CDR2 FQNEAQ. Between the trimmed V and J ends, which lost 1 base and 3 bases, there was a span of 4 bases. The CDR3 length is 13 residues. The CDR3 DNA is TGTGCCAGCAGCTTAGTTGACAATCAGCCCCAGCATTTT. Amino acids: CASSLVDNQPQHF.

This clonotype was picked up many times. The chain links TRBV7-3 to TRBJ2-1; D is ambiguous. Trimming stripped 1 base from V and 4 bases from J, with 11 bases between. This CDR3 has 15 amino acids. Per germline, CDR1 SGHTA and CDR2 FQGTGA. Here the CDR3 DNA reads TGTGCCAGCAGCTTAAGCGCCGGACGGTACAATGAGCAGTTCTTC. This encodes CASSLSAGRYNEQFF.

CDR3 in amino acids: CSARTSASKNIQYF. The CDR3 nucleotides are TGCAGTGCTAGAACTAGCGCTTCCAAAAACATTCAGTACTTC. This chain joins TRBV20-1 and TRBJ2-4, with 7 positions matching TRBD2. CDR1 is DFQATT, CDR2 SNEGSKA, per germline (reference sequence). J gave up 2 bases and V 2 bases, and 3 bases lay outside the gene matches. CDR3 length: 14 amino acids.

V and J are TRBV25-1 and TRBJ2-7, with D hard to call. The CDR3 loop spans 10 amino acids. Germline lookup yields CDR1 MGHDK and CDR2 SYGVNS. Between the trimmed V and J ends, which lost 0 bases and 6 bases, there was a span of 0 bases. CDR3 nucleotide sequence: TGTGCCAGCAGTGAATACGAGCAGTACTTC. Its protein is CASSEYEQYF.

This chain connects TRBV6-6 to TRBJ1-1; the D gene is possibly TRBD1 (5 bases). The CDR3 has 15 residues. Germline V gene sequence: CDR1 MNHNY, CDR2 SVGAGI (reference sequence). Trimming pared 5 bases from V and 0 bases from J, leaving 13 bases between. The CDR3: CASSTLTTVNTEAFF. In nucleotides, the CDR3 is TGTGCCAGCAGTACCCTTACGACAGTGAACACTGAAGCTTTCTTT.

This clonotype was counted at least ten times. The chain joins TRBV6-5 to TRBJ2-7, with D unclear. Trimming removed 7 bases at V and 3 bases at J, with 13 bases between. Germline assignment: CDR1 MNHEY and CDR2 SVGAGI. CDR3 length equals 13 residues. The CDR3 loop reads CASKSPRSYEQYF. The CDR3, as DNA: TGTGCCAGCAAAAGTCCGAGGAGCTACGAGCAGTACTTC.

This clonotype was picked up many times. V usage is TRBV20-1 and J usage is TRBJ2-7, with 10 bases lining up with TRBD2. With V trimmed by 6 bases and J by 5 bases, 16 bases remained unmatched. Germline CDR1 DFQATT, CDR2 SNEGSKA (reference sequence). The CDR3 is 16 residues long. The CDR3 protein is CSASLAYSGRLDEQYF. The CDR3 DNA reads as TGCAGTGCCAGCTTAGCCTATAGCGGGAGGCTGGACGAGCAGTACTTC.

This clonotype occurred many times. The gene calls are TRBV15 and TRBJ2-7; D call uncertain. From germline, CDR1 is LNHNV and CDR2 YYDKDF (reference sequence). Trimming took 0 bases from V and 6 from J, leaving 15 bases between them. This CDR3 comprises 15 residues. The CDR3 reads CATSRDTSPVLEQYF. The CDR3 DNA reads as TGTGCCACCAGCAGAGATACGTCGCCGGTCCTCGAGCAGTACTTC.

This clonotype occurred many times. Compared with germline, one end of the junction differs, possibly owing to a read error. CDR3 sequence reads: CATSDPDGAFHF. Written as DNA, the CDR3 is TGTGCCACCAGTGATCCCGACGGAGCTTTTCACTTC. The rearrangement links TRBV24-1 to TRBJ2-7; no clear D gene. Germline assignment: CDR1 KGHDR and CDR2 SFDVKD. The CDR3 is 12 residues long.

This clonotype was recorded at least ten times. The J gene is TRBJ1-1, the V gene TRBV5-4; D is ambiguous. The V gene lost 5 bases and the J gene lost 2 bases, with 10 bases spanning the gap. CDR3 length: 13 amino acids. Germline CDR1 is SGHNT and CDR2 is YYREEE (reference sequence). The CDR3 DNA is TGTGCCAGCAGGGGAGATCGTAACACTGAAGCTTTCTTT. It translates to CASRGDRNTEAFF.

This clonotype was recorded at least ten times. V and J are TRBV7-9 and TRBJ2-5; 12 nucleotides match TRBD2. The CDR3 runs to 16 residues. CDR1 is SEHNR and CDR2 is FQNEAQ in the germline V gene (reference sequence). J gave up 5 bases and V 3 bases, and 7 bases lay outside the gene matches. CDR3 in amino acids: CASSLSSGGVKETQYF. The DNA for the CDR3 is TGTGCCAGCAGCTTGTCTAGCGGGGGGGTCAAGGAGACCCAGTACTTC. The whole variable domain, filled in from reference TRBV7-9 and TRBJ2-5, reads DTGVSQNPRHKITKRGQNVTFRCDPISEHNRLYWYRQTLGQGPEFLTYFQNEAQLEKSRLLSDRFSAERPKGSFSTLEIQRTEQGDSAMYLCASSLSSGGVKETQYFGPGTRLLVL.

This clonotype was seen many times. The V call is TRBV27, the J call TRBJ1-5; D not certain. With 2 bases removed from V and 1 base from J, the gap between germline ends came to 3 bases. Germline V gives CDR1 MNHEY, CDR2 SMNVEV (reference sequence). The CDR3 has 13 amino acids. CDR3 nucleotide sequence: TGTGCCAGCAGTTTAGGAAGCAATCAGCCCCAGCATTTT. Amino acid sequence: CASSLGSNQPQHF.

A few counts support this clonotype. This rearrangement joins TRBV2 to TRBJ1-1; 7 nucleotides agree with TRBD1. The V gene end was trimmed by 7 bases and the J gene end by 6 bases; junction bases not matched to a gene: 8. CDR1 and CDR2 (germline): SNHLY, FYNNEI. The CDR3 consists of 13 residues. The CDR3 loop reads CASKGGQGAEAFF. The CDR3 DNA reads as TGTGCCAGCAAGGGAGGGCAGGGGGCTGAAGCTTTCTTT.